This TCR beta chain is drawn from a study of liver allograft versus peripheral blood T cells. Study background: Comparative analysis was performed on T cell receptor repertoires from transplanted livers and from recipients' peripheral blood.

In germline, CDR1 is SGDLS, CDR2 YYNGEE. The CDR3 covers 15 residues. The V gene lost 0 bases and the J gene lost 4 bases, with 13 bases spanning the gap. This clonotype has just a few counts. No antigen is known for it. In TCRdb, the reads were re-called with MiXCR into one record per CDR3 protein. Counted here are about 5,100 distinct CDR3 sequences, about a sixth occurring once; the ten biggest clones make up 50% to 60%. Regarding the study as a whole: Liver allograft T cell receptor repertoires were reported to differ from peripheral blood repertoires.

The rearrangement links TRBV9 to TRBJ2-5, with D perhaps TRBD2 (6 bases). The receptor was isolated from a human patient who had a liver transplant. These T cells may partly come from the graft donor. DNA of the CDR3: TGTGCCAGCAGCGTAGACGGGGGTAGTGGAGAGACCCAGTACTTC. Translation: CASSVDGGSGETQYF. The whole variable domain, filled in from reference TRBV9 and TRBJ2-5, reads DSGVTQTPKHLITATGQRVTLRCSPRSGDLSVYWYQQSLDQGLQFLIQYYNGEERAKGNILERFSAQQFPDLHSELNLSSLELGDSALYFCASSVDGGSGETQYFGPGTRLLVL.